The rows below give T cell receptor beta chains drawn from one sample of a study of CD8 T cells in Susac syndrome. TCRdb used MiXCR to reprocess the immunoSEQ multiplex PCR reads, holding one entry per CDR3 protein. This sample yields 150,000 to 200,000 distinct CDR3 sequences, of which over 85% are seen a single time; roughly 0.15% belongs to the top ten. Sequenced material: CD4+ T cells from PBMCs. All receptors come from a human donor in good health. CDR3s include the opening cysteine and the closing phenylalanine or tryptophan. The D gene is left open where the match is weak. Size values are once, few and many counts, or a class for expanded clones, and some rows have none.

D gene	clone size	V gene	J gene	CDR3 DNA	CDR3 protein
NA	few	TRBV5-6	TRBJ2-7	TGTGCCAGCAGCTTGGGGACAGTATCCTACGAGCAGTACTTC	CASSLGTVSYEQYF
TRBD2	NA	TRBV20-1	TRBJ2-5	TGCAGTGCTCCCGCGGCTAGCGGGAACCAAGAGACCCAGTACTTC	CSAPAASGNQETQYF
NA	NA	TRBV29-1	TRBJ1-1	TGCAGCGAGCGGTTGAGGGTCCAGGCGAACACTGAAGCTTTCTTT	CSERLRVQANTEAFF
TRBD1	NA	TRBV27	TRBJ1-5	TGTGCCAGCAGTTTGACAGGGCTGATGCCCCAGCATTTT	CASSLTGLMPQHF
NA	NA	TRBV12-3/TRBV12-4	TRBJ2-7	TGTGCCAGCGGATACAGGGTCGACGAGCAGTACTTC	CASGYRVDEQYF
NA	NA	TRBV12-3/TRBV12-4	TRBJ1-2	TGTGCCAGCAGTTTTCCCTCGGCCCATGGCTACACCTTC	CASSFPSAHGYTF
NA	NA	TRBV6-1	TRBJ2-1	TGTGCCAGCAGTGGTAGGGGGAGCTCCTACAATGAGCAGTTCTTC	CASSGRGSSYNEQFF
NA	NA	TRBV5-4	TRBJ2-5	TGTGCCAGCAGCTTTGAAGGGGGACGGGAGACCCAGTACTTC	CASSFEGGRETQYF
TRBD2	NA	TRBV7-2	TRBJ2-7	TGTGCCAGCAGCCCCGGACTAGCGACGTACGAGCAGTACTTC	CASSPGLATYEQYF
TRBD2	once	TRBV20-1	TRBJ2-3	TGCAGTGCCCCTACGGCGGGACTAGCGAACACAGATACGCAGTATTTT	CSAPTAGLANTDTQYF
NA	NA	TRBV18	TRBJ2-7	TGTGCCAGCTCACCAGCGGCCGTTTACGAGCAGTACTTC	CASSPAAVYEQYF
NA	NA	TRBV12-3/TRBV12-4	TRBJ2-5	TGTGCCAGCAGGCGCTCACTAGGAATTGAGACCCAGTACTTC	CASRRSLGIETQYF
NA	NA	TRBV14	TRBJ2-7	TGTGCCAGCAGCCAAGTACTATTTTACGAGCAGTACTTC	CASSQVLFYEQYF
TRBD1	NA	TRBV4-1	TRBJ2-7	TGCGCCAGCAGCCAAGCCGCACTAGGGACAGGGAGAGGCAACGAGCAGTACTTC	CASSQAALGTGRGNEQYF
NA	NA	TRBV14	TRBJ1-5	TGTGCCAGCAGCCAAGACCTCAATCAGCCCCAGCATTTT	CASSQDLNQPQHF
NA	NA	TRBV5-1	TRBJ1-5	TGCGCCAGCAGCTGGGGGAGCAATCAGCCCCAGCATTTT	CASSWGSNQPQHF
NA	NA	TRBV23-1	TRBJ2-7	TGCGCCAGCAGTCAATCACAGCAAAATCCCTACGAGCAGTACTTC	CASSQSQQNPYEQYF
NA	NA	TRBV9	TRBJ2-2	TGTGCCAGCAGCGTAGAGGCTAGCACCGGGGAGCTGTTTTTT	CASSVEASTGELFF
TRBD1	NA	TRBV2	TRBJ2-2	TGTGCCAGCGGCCCCGGGACAGGGGGCACCGGGGAGCTGTTTTTT	CASGPGTGGTGELFF
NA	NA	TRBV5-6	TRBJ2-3	TGTGCCAGCAGCTTGGGGCCGTCGGGGGCGGGCACAGATACGCAGTATTTT	CASSLGPSGAGTDTQYF
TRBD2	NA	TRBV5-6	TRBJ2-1	TGTGCCAGCAGCTTGGCCGGTTCGGGGGGAAGTAGGAATGAGCAGTTCTTC	CASSLAGSGGSRNEQFF
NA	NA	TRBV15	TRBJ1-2	TGTGCCACCAGCAGAGATCTTGGTGGGGGGTTAGGCTACACCTTC	CATSRDLGGGLGYTF
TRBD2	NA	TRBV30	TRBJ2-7	TGTGCCTGGAGCCCTATACCCGGGACTAGCGGGGGGGCCAAGTTCCACGAGCAGTACTTC	CAWSPIPGTSGGAKFHEQYF
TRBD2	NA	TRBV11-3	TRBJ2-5	TGTGCCAGCAGCTTCAAACCGACTAGCGGGGGCGTTACCCAGTACTTC	CASSFKPTSGGVTQYF
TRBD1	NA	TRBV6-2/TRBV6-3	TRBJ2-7	TGTGCCAGCAGCAACAGGGGACACGAGCAGTACTTC	CASSNRGHEQYF
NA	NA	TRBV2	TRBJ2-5	TGTGCCAGCAGTGACAGAGGTCAGCGCCAAGAGACCCAGTACTTC	CASSDRGQRQETQYF
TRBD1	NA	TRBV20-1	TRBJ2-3	TGCAGTGCTAGAGAAGGGACAGATCCGCAGTATTTT	CSAREGTDPQYF
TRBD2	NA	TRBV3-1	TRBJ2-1	TGTGCCAGCAGCCAAGGTCCCGGGGGGGCAAGGAATGAGCAGTTCTTC	CASSQGPGGARNEQFF
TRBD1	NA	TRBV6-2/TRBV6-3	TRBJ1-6	TGTGCCAGCAACCAACCCACGGACAGGGGGGGTAATTCACCCCTCCACTTT	CASNQPTDRGGNSPLHF
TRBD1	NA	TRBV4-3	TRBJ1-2	TGCGCCAGCAGCCTCCAAAACGGAGGGGGCAGCTACACCTTC	CASSLQNGGGSYTF
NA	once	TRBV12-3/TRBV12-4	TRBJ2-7	TGTGCCAGCAGCCCTGATGGGCCGGTCTACGAGCAGTACTTC	CASSPDGPVYEQYF
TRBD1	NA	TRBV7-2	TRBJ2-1	TGTGCCAGCAGCTTGACAGGGGGCACGTCCTACAATGAGCAGTTCTTC	CASSLTGGTSYNEQFF
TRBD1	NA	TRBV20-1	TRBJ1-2	TGCAGTGCTGTTCTGACAGGGGGCAGGAACTATGGCTACACCTTC	CSAVLTGGRNYGYTF
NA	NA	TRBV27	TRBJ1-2	TGTGCCAGCAGTTTAGCCAGGGCGGGCTATGGCTACACCTTC	CASSLARAGYGYTF
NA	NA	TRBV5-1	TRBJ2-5	TGCGCCAGCAGGATGGAGGGGCTTCAAGAGACCCAGTACTTC	CASRMEGLQETQYF
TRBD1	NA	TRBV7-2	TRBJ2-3	TGTGCCAGCAGCTTAACCCGGACAGGGGGCCGTCGGTCAGATACGCAGTATTTT	CASSLTRTGGRRSDTQYF
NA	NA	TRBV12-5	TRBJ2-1	TGTGCTAGTGGTTTGGGACACCAATCCTACAATGAGCAGTTCTTC	CASGLGHQSYNEQFF
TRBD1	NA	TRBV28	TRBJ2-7	TGTGCCAGCAGTCCTTTCAAGGACAGGGGGTCCAACGAGCAGTACTTC	CASSPFKDRGSNEQYF
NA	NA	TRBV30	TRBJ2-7	TGTGCCTGGAGTGTACACGCCGGGACCGCTCACTACGAGCAGTACTTC	CAWSVHAGTAHYEQYF
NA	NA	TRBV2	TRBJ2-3	TGTGCCAGCAGGGCGGCTCCGGGGGCCCTTGATACGCAGTATTTT	CASRAAPGALDTQYF
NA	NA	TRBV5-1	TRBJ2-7	TGCGCCAGCAGCTTGGGGCAGATCTACGAGCAGTACTTC	CASSLGQIYEQYF